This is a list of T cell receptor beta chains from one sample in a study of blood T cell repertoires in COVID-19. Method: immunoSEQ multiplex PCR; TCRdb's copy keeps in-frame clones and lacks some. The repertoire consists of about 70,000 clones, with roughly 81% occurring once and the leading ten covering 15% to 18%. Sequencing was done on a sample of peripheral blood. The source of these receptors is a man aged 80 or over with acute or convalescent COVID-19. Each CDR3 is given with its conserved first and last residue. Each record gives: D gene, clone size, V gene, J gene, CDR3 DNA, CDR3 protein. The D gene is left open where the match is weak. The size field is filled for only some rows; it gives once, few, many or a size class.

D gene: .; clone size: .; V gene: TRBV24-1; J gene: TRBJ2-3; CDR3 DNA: TGTGCCACCAGTGATTTGACAGCCACAGATACGCAGTATTTT; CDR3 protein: CATSDLTATDTQYF
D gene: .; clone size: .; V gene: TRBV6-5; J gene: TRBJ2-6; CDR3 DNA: TGTGCCAGCAGTTACGACAGTTCTGGGGCCAACGTCCTGACTTTC; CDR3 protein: CASSYDSSGANVLTF
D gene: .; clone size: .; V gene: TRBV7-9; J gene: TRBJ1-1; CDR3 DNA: TGTGCCAGCAGCTTAGTGCGACTCACTCGACTCATGAACACTGAAGCTTTCTTT; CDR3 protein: CASSLVRLTRLMNTEAFF
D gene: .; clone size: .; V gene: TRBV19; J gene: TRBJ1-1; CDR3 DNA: TGTGCCAGTAGTGAGGGGGTTTACACTGAAGCTTTCTTT; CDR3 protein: CASSEGVYTEAFF
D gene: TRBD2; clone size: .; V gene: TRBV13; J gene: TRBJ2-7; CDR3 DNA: TGTGCCAGCAGCTTACTAGCGGGAACTGGTCTTGGGGAGCAGTACTTC; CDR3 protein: CASSLLAGTGLGEQYF
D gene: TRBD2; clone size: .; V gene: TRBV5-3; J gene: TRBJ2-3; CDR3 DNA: TGTGCCAGAAGCTTGTCGGGGGGTTCGTCGACAGATACGCAGTATTTT; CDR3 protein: CARSLSGGSSTDTQYF
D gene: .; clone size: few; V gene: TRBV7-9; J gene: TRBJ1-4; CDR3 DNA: TGTGCCAGCACCTTATCCCATGATGAAAAACTGTTTTTT; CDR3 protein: CASTLSHDEKLFF
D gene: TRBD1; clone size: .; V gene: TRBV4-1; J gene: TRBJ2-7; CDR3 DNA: TGCGCCAGCAGCCAAGTCCGGGGACAGGGGGCTAACGAGCAGTACTTC; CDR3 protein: CASSQVRGQGANEQYF
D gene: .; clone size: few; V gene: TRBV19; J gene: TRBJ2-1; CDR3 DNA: TGTGCCAGTAGTAGCCTCAGTGAGCAGTTCTTC; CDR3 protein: CASSSLSEQFF
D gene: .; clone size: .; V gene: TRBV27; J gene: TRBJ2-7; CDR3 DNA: TGTGCCAGCAGTTTATCAAGTAGGGGGGGACACGAGCAGTACTTC; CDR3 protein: CASSLSSRGGHEQYF
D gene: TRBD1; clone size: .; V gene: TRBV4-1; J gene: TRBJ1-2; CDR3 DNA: TGCGCCAGCAGACTTCCGGGACAGGGGAGGTATGGCTACACCTTC; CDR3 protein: CASRLPGQGRYGYTF
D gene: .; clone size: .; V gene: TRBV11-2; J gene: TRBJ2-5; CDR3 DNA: TGTGCCAGCAGCTTCAGAGGCACGGGGGAGACCCAGTACTTC; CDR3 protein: CASSFRGTGETQYF
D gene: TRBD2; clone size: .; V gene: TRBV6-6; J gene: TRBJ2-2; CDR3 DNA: TGTGCCAGCAGATTAGCGGGAGGCTCGAACACCGGGGAGCTGTTTTTT; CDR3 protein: CASRLAGGSNTGELFF
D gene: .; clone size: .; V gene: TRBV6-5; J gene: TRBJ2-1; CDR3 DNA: TGTGCCAGCGTACGACAGGTAACAGGCAATGAGCAGTTCTTC; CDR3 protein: CASVRQVTGNEQFF
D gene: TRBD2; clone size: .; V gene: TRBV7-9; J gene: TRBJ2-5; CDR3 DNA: TGTGCCAGCAGTTGGACTAGCGGGGGAGAGACCCAGTACTTC; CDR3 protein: CASSWTSGGETQYF
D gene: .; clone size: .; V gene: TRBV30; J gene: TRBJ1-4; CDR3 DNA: TGTGCCTGGACTAAAGCAACTAATGAAAAACTGTTTTTT; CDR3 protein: CAWTKATNEKLFF
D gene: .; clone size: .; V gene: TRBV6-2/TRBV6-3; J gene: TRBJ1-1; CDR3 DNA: TGTGCCAGCAGTGTCACAGGGAGCGTCACTGAAGCTTTCTTT; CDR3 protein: CASSVTGSVTEAFF
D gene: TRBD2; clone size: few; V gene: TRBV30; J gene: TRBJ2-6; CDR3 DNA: TGTGCCTGGAGTAGGACTAGCGGGGTCCTGGAAGGGGCCAACGTCCTGACTTTC; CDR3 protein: CAWSRTSGVLEGANVLTF
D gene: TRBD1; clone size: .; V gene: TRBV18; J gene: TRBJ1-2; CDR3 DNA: TGTGCCAGCTCACCAACGTCTTCCAGGGGGCATGGCTACACCTTC; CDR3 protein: CASSPTSSRGHGYTF
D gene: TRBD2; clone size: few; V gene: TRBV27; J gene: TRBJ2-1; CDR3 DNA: TGTGCCAGCAGTTTGACAGCGGGAGGGACCTTCGGGATCTTC; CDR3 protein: CASSLTAGGTFGIF
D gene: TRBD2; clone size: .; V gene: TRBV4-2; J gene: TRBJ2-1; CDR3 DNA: TGTGCCAGCAGCCAAGAACTAGCGGGATACAATGAGCAGTTCTTC; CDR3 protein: CASSQELAGYNEQFF
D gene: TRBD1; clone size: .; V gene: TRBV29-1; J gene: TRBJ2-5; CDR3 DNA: TGCAGCGTTGGGCGGGCAGGGGGCGAGGCCCAGTACTTC; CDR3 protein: CSVGRAGGEAQYF